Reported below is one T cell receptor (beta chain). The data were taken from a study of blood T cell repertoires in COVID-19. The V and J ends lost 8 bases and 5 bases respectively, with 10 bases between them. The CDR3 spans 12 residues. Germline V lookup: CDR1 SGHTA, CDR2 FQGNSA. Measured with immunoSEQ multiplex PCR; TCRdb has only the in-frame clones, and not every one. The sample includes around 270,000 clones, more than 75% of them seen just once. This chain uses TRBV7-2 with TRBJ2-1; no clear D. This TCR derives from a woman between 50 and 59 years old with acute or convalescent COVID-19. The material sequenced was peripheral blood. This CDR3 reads CASQLLNNEQFF. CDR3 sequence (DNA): TGTGCCAGCCAACTTTTAAACAATGAGCAGTTCTTC.